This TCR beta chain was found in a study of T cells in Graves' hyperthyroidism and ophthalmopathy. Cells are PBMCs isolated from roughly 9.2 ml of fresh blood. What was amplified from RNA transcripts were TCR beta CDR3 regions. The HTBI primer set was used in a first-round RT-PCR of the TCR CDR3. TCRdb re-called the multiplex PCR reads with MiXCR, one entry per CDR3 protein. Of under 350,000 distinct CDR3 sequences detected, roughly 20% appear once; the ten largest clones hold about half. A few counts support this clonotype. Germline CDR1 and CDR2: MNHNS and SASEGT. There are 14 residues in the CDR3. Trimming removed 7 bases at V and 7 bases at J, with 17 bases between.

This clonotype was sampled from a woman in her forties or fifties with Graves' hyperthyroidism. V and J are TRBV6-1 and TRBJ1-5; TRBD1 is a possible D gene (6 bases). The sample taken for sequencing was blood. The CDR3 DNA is TGTGCCAGCACTACAGGGTTTGCGAGCCAGCCCCAGCATTTT. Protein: CASTTGFASQPQHF.